The 10 T cell receptor beta chains below were found in one sample sequenced in a study of Ad26.COV2.S vaccination and SARS-CoV-2 variants. Treatment reported: roughly 20 received Ad26.COV2.S at low or high dose, single or two shots; several received placebo; per-sample allocation not given. On day 63 after the first injection, vaccine and placebo recipients gave samples. The protocol was immunoSEQ multiplex PCR, while the TCRdb copy is restricted to in-frame clones and leaves out a portion. The sample holds some 290,000 clones; 85% are singletons and the top ten take 2% to 2.5%. Here the sequenced sample was peripheral blood, taken in a trial of Ad26.COV2.S vaccine versus placebo. The receptors come from a person aged 18-65 years who received the Ad26.COV2.S COVID-19 vaccine or a placebo.

The V and J genes are TRBV2 and TRBJ1-6; tentative D call: TRBD1 (6 bases). The CDR3 is 14 amino acids. Germline V CDR1 and CDR2: SNHLY, FYNNEI. V lost 7 bases, J lost 9 bases, and 16 bases lay in between. The CDR3 bases are TGTGCCAGCAAATTCGGGGGGCTTACTTCACCCCTCCACTTT. Translated, it gives CASKFGGLTSPLHF.

This clone appeared a single time. V usage is TRBV18 and J usage is TRBJ2-3; D is uncertain. Trimming took off 3 bases at V and 0 bases at J, with 10 bases between the two ends. Germline V gene lookup returns CDR1 KGHSH and CDR2 LQKENI. The CDR3 loop spans 15 amino acids. The CDR3 loop is CASSPPGSSTDTQYF. The CDR3 coding sequence is TGTGCCAGCTCACCTCCCGGTTCTAGCACAGATACGCAGTATTTT.

This rearrangement joins TRBV28 to TRBJ1-2, with 11 nucleotides matching TRBD1. From germline, CDR1 is MDHEN and CDR2 SYDVKM. The CDR3 has 17 residues. The V gene end was trimmed by 7 bases and the J gene end by 5 bases; junction bases not matched to a gene: 15. CDR3 sequence (DNA): TGTGCCAGCACCTCCCAGGAAGGGACAGGGGGATTATATGGCTACACCTTC. The encoded protein is CASTSQEGTGGLYGYTF.

This clone was seen a handful of times. V and J are TRBV11-2 and TRBJ1-1; tentative D call: TRBD1 (6 bases). V was trimmed by 4 bases and J by 4 bases, leaving 16 bases between them. The CDR3 is 15 amino acids. The V gene's germline CDR1 is SGHAT and CDR2 FQNNGV. CDR3 amino acids: CASSSNRGGRTEAFF. CDR3 nucleotide sequence: TGTGCCAGCAGCTCGAATCGGGGGGGGCGCACTGAAGCTTTCTTT.

The chain employs TRBV12-3 or TRBV12-4 and TRBJ2-3; possible D gene TRBD2, 6 bases. V was clipped by 11 bases and J by 2 bases, with 14 bases between them. The CDR3 contains 13 residues. The CDR3 protein is CAGKRGSTDTQYF. The DNA for the CDR3 is TGTGCCGGGAAACGGGGGTCCACAGATACGCAGTATTTT.

The chain employs TRBV10-3 and TRBJ1-1; 8 nucleotides agree with TRBD1. V was clipped by 6 bases and J by 1 base; unmatched bases: 7. The CDR3 consists of 15 residues. CDR1 is ENHRY, CDR2 SYGVKD, per germline. The CDR3 sequence is CAIRPLDRENTEAFF. The DNA for the CDR3 is TGTGCCATCAGGCCACTGGACAGGGAGAACACTGAAGCTTTCTTT.

This clone was observed a few times. The J gene is TRBJ2-7, the V gene TRBV28, with D uncertain. Germline assignment: CDR1 MDHEN and CDR2 SYDVKM. The CDR3 totals 11 residues. Trimming removed 5 bases at V and 4 bases at J, with 6 bases between. CDR3 coding DNA: TGTGCCAGCAGTAACAAATACGAGCAGTACTTC. As protein: CASSNKYEQYF.

The rearrangement links TRBV5-4 to TRBJ2-7, with 8 bases aligning to TRBD1. The germline gives CDR1 SGHNT, CDR2 YYREEE (reference sequence). The ends lost 4 bases at V and 2 bases at J; junction bases unmatched: 8. The CDR3 runs 15 residues. In DNA form, the CDR3 reads TGTGCCAGCAGCCCCCAGGGACAGGTACCCTACGAGCAGTACTTC. Translated: CASSPQGQVPYEQYF.

CDR3 in DNA: TGTGCCAGCAGCCAAGGGACAGGGGGATTCTACGAGCAGTACTTC. Its translation is CASSQGTGGFYEQYF. V gene TRBV14 combines with J gene TRBJ2-7; 10 bases agree with TRBD1. This CDR3 contains 15 residues. After removal of 1 base from V and 3 bases from J, the junction contained 3 bases not matched to a gene. Germline CDR1 reads SGHDN; CDR2 reads FVKESK.

A word on this clone: This specimen includes other DNA sequences encoding the same CDR3. This rearrangement joins TRBV7-9 to TRBJ1-2; D is unresolved. Between the trimmed V and J ends, which lost 2 bases and 4 bases, there was a span of 2 bases. The CDR3 extends over 11 amino acids. Germline CDR1 SEHNR, CDR2 FQNEAQ (reference sequence). The CDR3 spells CASSLTYGYTF. The CDR3 nucleotides are TGTGCCAGCAGCTTAACCTATGGCTACACCTTC.